The present TCR beta chain was sequenced within a study of T cell clonality in common variable immunodeficiency. Study observations and caveats: What drives increased CVID clonality needs T cell subpopulation sequencing.

This clone was seen many times. Its specificity is unknown. The CDR3 end is not reached by the read, which stops 3 residues before it; the germline J gene fills it in. TCRdb keeps only in-frame clones here, not all; method: immunoSEQ multiplex PCR. The sample was found to contain about 64,000 clones, and every one recurs. The CDR3 has 17 residues. Per the germline V gene, CDR1 is SGHTA and CDR2 is FQGTGA. V dropped 5 bases and J dropped 0 bases, with 16 bases sitting between them. Sequencing was performed on peripheral blood mononuclear cells. This clonotype was sampled from a person between 18 and 70 years old in good health. This chain uses TRBV7-3 with TRBJ2-2, with D perhaps TRBD2 (6 bases). The CDR3: CASSQSQRVSNTGELFF. Partial CDR3 DNA: TGTGCCAGCAGCCAGAGCCAGCGGGTCTCGAACACCGGGGAG.